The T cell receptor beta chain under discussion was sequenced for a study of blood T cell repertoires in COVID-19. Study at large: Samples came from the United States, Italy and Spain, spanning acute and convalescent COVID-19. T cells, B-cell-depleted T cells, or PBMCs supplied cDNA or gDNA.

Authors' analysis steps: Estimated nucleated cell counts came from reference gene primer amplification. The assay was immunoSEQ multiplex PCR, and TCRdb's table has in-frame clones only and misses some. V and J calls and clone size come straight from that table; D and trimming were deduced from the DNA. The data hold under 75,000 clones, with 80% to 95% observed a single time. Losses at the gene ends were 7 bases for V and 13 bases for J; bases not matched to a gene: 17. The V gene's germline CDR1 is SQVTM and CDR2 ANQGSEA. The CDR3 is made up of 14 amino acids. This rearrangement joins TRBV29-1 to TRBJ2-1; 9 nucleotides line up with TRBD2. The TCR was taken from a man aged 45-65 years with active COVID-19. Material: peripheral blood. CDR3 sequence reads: CSAVPGLALSPQFF. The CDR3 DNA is TGCAGCGCAGTCCCGGGACTAGCCCTCTCTCCTCAGTTCTTC.